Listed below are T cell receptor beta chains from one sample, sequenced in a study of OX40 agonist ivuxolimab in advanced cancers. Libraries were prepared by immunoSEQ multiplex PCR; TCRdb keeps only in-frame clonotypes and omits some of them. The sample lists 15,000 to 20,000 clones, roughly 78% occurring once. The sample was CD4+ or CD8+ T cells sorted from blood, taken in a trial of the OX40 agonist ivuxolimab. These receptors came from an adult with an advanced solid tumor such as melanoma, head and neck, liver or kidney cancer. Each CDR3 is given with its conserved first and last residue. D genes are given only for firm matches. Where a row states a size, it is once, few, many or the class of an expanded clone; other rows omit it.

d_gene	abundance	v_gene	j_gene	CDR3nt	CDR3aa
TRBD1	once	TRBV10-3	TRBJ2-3	TGTGCCATCTCGGGACAGGGGGCAACAGATACGCAGTATTTT	CAISGQGATDTQYF
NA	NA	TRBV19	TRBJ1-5	TGTGCCAGTAGTATTGGACTTGAGCTTAGCAATCAGCCCCAGCATTTT	CASSIGLELSNQPQHF
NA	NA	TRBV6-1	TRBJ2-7	TGTGCCAGCAGTGACAGGGGACCCTACGAGCAGTACTTC	CASSDRGPYEQYF
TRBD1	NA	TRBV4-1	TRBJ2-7	TGCGCCAGCAGCCAATCGACAGGGAGTTCCTACGAGCAGTACTTC	CASSQSTGSSYEQYF
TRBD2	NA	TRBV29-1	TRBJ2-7	TGCAGCGTTGAAGTATGGACTAGCGGGACCTCCTACGAGCAGTACTTC	CSVEVWTSGTSYEQYF
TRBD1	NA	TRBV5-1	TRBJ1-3	TGCGCCAGCAGCTTGAGAGGGGGCGAGGACACCATATATTTT	CASSLRGGEDTIYF
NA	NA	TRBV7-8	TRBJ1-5	TGTGCCAGCAGCTTATCAGGGGCCAATCAGCCCCAGCATTTT	CASSLSGANQPQHF
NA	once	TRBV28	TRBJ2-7	TGTGCCAGCAGTCCCGGGCCTATGGACGAGCAGTACTTC	CASSPGPMDEQYF
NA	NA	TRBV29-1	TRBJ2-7	TGCAGCGTTGAAGGGGAAACTTACGAGCAGTACTTC	CSVEGETYEQYF
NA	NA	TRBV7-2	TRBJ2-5	TGTGCCAGCAGCTTAACCCCCGCGGCCCAGTACTTC	CASSLTPAAQYF
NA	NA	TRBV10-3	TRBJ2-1	TGTGCCATCAGTGACCCAGCGGGCGCCTCCTACAATGAGCAGTTCTTC	CAISDPAGASYNEQFF